This is a list of T cell receptor beta chains from one sample in a study of blood T cell repertoires in COVID-19. Assay: immunoSEQ multiplex PCR; the TCRdb copy retains only in-frame clones and omits some. The sample has 150,000 to 200,000 clones; more than 75% are singletons. Material for sequencing was PBMCs or T cells enriched from blood (not recorded which). These receptors were obtained from a man in his 60s who had been exposed to COVID-19. The CDR3 runs from the conserved cysteine through the conserved F or W. Fields, in order: D gene, clone size, J gene, V gene, CDR3 protein. A D gene is named only where the DNA matches it firmly. Not all rows give a size; the values are once, few, many and, for expanded clones, a class.

>TRBD1|NA|TRBJ2-3|TRBV29-1
CSVEGGTAADTQYF
>TRBD2|NA|TRBJ2-5|TRBV3-1/TRBV3-2
CASSQSGRAPETQYF
>NA|NA|TRBJ2-3|TRBV7-2
CASSLGSLASTRQDTQYF
>TRBD1|NA|TRBJ2-6|TRBV5-6
CASSPLGQGVPTANVLTF
>NA|NA|TRBJ1-1|TRBV3-1/TRBV3-2
CASRKTGMNTEAFF
>TRBD1|NA|TRBJ1-3|TRBV7-9
CASSFGQGPDSGNTIYF
>NA|NA|TRBJ1-5|TRBV18
CASSPGQGNQPQHF
>NA|NA|TRBJ1-4|TRBV30
CACKTVVNEKLFF
>NA|NA|TRBJ1-1|TRBV11-3
CASSLESRGTEAFF
>NA|medium-sized|TRBJ1-6|TRBV7-6
CASSPSRVGGSPLHF
>TRBD1|NA|TRBJ2-1|TRBV6-4
CASSEAAGTGDNEQFF
>NA|NA|TRBJ2-3|TRBV4-1
CASSQWGRYTDTQYF
>NA|NA|TRBJ2-3|TRBV3-1/TRBV3-2
CASSRTEKVTDTQYF
>TRBD1|NA|TRBJ2-2|TRBV7-6
CASSLRTGSTGELFF
>NA|NA|TRBJ2-7|TRBV7-2
CASSISGGNYEQYF
>NA|NA|TRBJ2-3|TRBV27
CASSSPLATDTQYF
>NA|once|TRBJ2-7|TRBV3-1/TRBV3-2
CASSQATGRGPFEQYF
>TRBD2|NA|TRBJ2-1|TRBV9
CASSKLTSGRLGDNEQFF
>NA|NA|TRBJ1-2|TRBV6-5
CASSLAWQINYGYTF
>TRBD2|NA|TRBJ2-3|TRBV28
CASSVTSGSSDTQYF
>TRBD2|NA|TRBJ2-2|TRBV20-1
CSASSGLAGEHTGELFF
>NA|NA|TRBJ1-2|TRBV5-1
CASSSVRGSGYTF
>NA|NA|TRBJ1-4|TRBV11-2
CASSLHDREKLFF